A single sample gave rise to the 18 T cell receptor beta chains below, sequenced in a study of shared clonotypes between healthy human individuals. Sequencing used immunoSEQ multiplex PCR; TCRdb keeps in-frame clones, though not all of them. The table lists under 850,000 clones, nearly 95% of them singletons, with around 24% in the top ten. As defined, naive CD8 cells were CD45RO-negative and positively selected for CCR7, with terminally differentiated effector memory CD45RA+ cells excluded. Source material: naive CD8+ T cells sorted from blood. The receptors derive from a young man in good health.

The V call is TRBV7-9, the J call TRBJ2-7, with D perhaps matching TRBD1 or TRBD2 (5 bases each). V lost 10 bases to trimming and J lost 1 base, with 14 bases between them. Germline V gives CDR1 SEHNR, CDR2 FQNEAQ (reference sequence). The CDR3 has 13 residues. The CDR3 sequence: CATTGTPSYEQYF. The CDR3 region has the DNA TGTGCCACTACCGGGACCCCGTCCTACGAGCAGTACTTC.

The chain couples TRBV4-2 to TRBJ2-7; D might be TRBD1 (6 bases). Germline-derived CDR1 and CDR2 are LGHNA and YNFKEQ. V lost 5 bases, J lost 2 bases, and 16 bases lay in between. The CDR3 is 15 amino acids. CDR3 in DNA: TGTGCCAGCAGCTTGGCCAGAGAGGGGGCCTACGAGCAGTACTTC. It codes for CASSLAREGAYEQYF.

The chain carries TRBV5-4 and TRBJ2-7; 15 positions match TRBD2. Losses at the gene ends were 0 bases for V and 4 bases for J; bases not matched to a gene: 5. Germline values: CDR1 SGHNT, CDR2 YYREEE (reference sequence). There are 17 residues in the CDR3. In DNA, the CDR3 is TGTGCCAGCAGCTTGGGTCCGGGACTAGCGGGAGGTTACGAGCAGTACTTC. Amino acids: CASSLGPGLAGGYEQYF. The variable domain in full, with the rest retrieved from reference TRBV5-4 and TRBJ2-7, is ETGVTQSPTHLIKTRGQQVTLRCSSQSGHNTVSWYQQALGQGPQFIFQYYREEENGRGNFPPRFSGLQFPNYSSELNVNALELDDSALYLCASSLGPGLAGGYEQYFGPGTRLTVT.

CDR3 nucleotides: TGTGCCAGCAGGGCGGGCAACGGGGAGCTGTTTTTT. It codes for CASRAGNGELFF. The chain joins TRBV9 to TRBJ2-2, with D perhaps TRBD2 (5 bases). CDR1 is SGDLS, CDR2 YYNGEE, per germline. Trimming left V 5 bases short and J 7 bases short, with 9 bases between. The CDR3 sequence is 12 residues long.

This chain uses TRBV5-6 with TRBJ1-2; 7 bases line up with TRBD1. CDR1 and CDR2 (germline): SGHDT, YYEEEE. This CDR3 has 15 amino acids. The ends lost 0 bases at V and 8 bases at J; junction bases unmatched: 10. The CDR3 protein is CASSLVGQGDLGYTF. The CDR3 DNA is TGTGCCAGCAGCTTGGTCGGCCAGGGGGATTTGGGCTACACCTTC.

V gene TRBV11-3 combines with J gene TRBJ2-1; a weak D match, TRBD1 (7 bases). Trimming pared 5 bases from V and 9 bases from J, leaving 23 bases between. The CDR3 loop spans 16 amino acids. Germline loops: CDR1 SGHNT, CDR2 YENEEA. CDR3 region: CASSGGQRRELGEQFF. The DNA of the CDR3 is TGTGCCAGCAGCGGGGGACAGAGGAGGGAGTTAGGTGAGCAGTTCTTC.

The chain combines TRBV5-4 with TRBJ2-5; TRBD2 is a possible D gene (5 bases). Trimming removed 2 bases at V and 0 bases at J, with 5 bases between. CDR1 is SGHNT, CDR2 YYREEE, per germline (reference sequence). This CDR3 has 13 amino acids. The CDR3 bases are TGTGCCAGCAGCTTCGGGAACCAAGAGACCCAGTACTTC. This codes for CASSFGNQETQYF.

The V call is TRBV7-9, the J call TRBJ2-7; D might be TRBD1 (6 bases). CDR3 length equals 13 residues. Per the germline V gene, CDR1 is SEHNR and CDR2 is FQNEAQ (reference sequence). Trimming stripped 5 bases from V and 5 bases from J, with 13 bases between. The CDR3 nucleotides are TGTGCCAGCAGCCCACAGGGCGTCCACGAGCAGTACTTC. Protein product: CASSPQGVHEQYF. The whole variable domain, filled in from reference TRBV7-9 and TRBJ2-7, reads DTGVSQNPRHKITKRGQNVTFRCDPISEHNRLYWYRQTLGQGPEFLTYFQNEAQLEKSRLLSDRFSAERPKGSFSTLEIQRTEQGDSAMYLCASSPQGVHEQYFGPGTRLTVT.

The chain links TRBV9 to TRBJ1-5; D is perhaps TRBD1 (6 bases). V shed 3 bases and J shed 2 bases, with 9 bases lying between them. Germline V gene sequence: CDR1 SGDLS, CDR2 YYNGEE. There are 14 residues in the CDR3. CDR3 nucleotide sequence: TGTGCCAGCAGCGAAGGGGGAGGCAATCAGCCCCAGCATTTT. It encodes CASSEGGGNQPQHF.

This chain uses TRBV28 with TRBJ2-3, with D perhaps being TRBD1 or TRBD2 (5 bases each). Trimming shortened V by 2 bases and J by 0 bases, and 18 bases separated the two germline ends. CDR3 length: 18 amino acids. CDR1 and CDR2 from the germline V gene are MDHEN and SYDVKM. CDR3 amino acids: CASSLNPSRGYSTDTQYF. Here the CDR3 DNA reads TGTGCCAGCAGTTTAAACCCATCCCGGGGCTATAGCACAGATACGCAGTATTTT.

This clone is a singleton in its sample. V and J are TRBV18 and TRBJ2-3; weak D call: TRBD2 (6 bases). This CDR3 comprises 16 residues. Germline-derived CDR1 and CDR2 are KGHSH and LQKENI. With 0 bases removed from V and 2 bases from J, the gap between germline ends came to 12 bases. The CDR3 region is CASSPPLGLDTDTQYF. CDR3 nucleotides: TGTGCCAGCTCACCACCCTTGGGACTGGACACAGATACGCAGTATTTT.

The CDR3 coding sequence is TGTGCCAGCAGCCTCGACAGGGGGCAGGTATTACAAGAGACCCAGTACTTC. Residues: CASSLDRGQVLQETQYF. This chain links TRBV5-4 with TRBJ2-5, with 10 positions matching TRBD1. This CDR3 has 17 residues. The junction had 11 bases not matched to a gene; V was cut back by 4 bases and J by 2 bases. Germline V CDR1 and CDR2: SGHNT, YYREEE (reference sequence). Full variable domain (rest looked up from reference TRBV5-4 and TRBJ2-5): ETGVTQSPTHLIKTRGQQVTLRCSSQSGHNTVSWYQQALGQGPQFIFQYYREEENGRGNFPPRFSGLQFPNYSSELNVNALELDDSALYLCASSLDRGQVLQETQYFGPGTRLLVL.

The chain uses TRBV27 and TRBJ2-7, with D possibly being TRBD1 or TRBD2 (5 bases each). V was cut by 5 bases and J by 2 bases, with 13 bases left in between. The length of the CDR3 is 14 residues. Germline V gene sequence: CDR1 MNHEY, CDR2 SMNVEV (reference sequence). CDR3 DNA sequence: TGTGCCAGCAGTCCTCTGGGGGATCCCTACGAGCAGTACTTC. It specifies CASSPLGDPYEQYF.

The chain couples TRBV27 to TRBJ2-1; possible D gene TRBD1, 8 bases. There are 16 residues in the CDR3. Trimming pared 6 bases from V and 3 bases from J, leaving 18 bases between. CDR1 and CDR2 (germline): MNHEY, SMNVEV (reference sequence). CDR3 in DNA: TGTGCCAGCAGACAGGGGGGGGACGCAAACTACAATGAGCAGTTCTTC. It is translated as CASRQGGDANYNEQFF.

This sequence joins TRBV28 and TRBJ1-1; D is uncertain. The V gene lost 2 bases and the J gene lost 1 base, with 2 bases spanning the gap. Germline CDR1 MDHEN, CDR2 SYDVKM. CDR3 size: 12 residues. The CDR3 bases are TGTGCCAGCAGTTTACAGAACACTGAAGCTTTCTTT. It specifies CASSLQNTEAFF.

The chain uses TRBV5-1 and TRBJ2-3, with TRBD2 matching over 11 bases. Germline CDR1 SGHRS, CDR2 YFSETQ. The V gene end was trimmed by 0 bases and the J gene end by 4 bases; junction bases not matched to a gene: 7. This CDR3 has 17 residues. The CDR3, as DNA: TGCGCCAGCAGCTTGGGACTAGCGGGATTTGTGGCAGATACGCAGTATTTT. Translation: CASSLGLAGFVADTQYF.

This sequence joins TRBV14 and TRBJ2-3; D is ambiguous. Trimming removed 1 base at V and 4 bases at J, with 3 bases between. Per the germline V gene, CDR1 is SGHDN and CDR2 is FVKESK. The CDR3 is 12 residues long. As DNA, the CDR3 is TGTGCCAGCAGCCAAGGCGCAGATACGCAGTATTTT. The encoded protein is CASSQGADTQYF.

This chain links TRBV27 with TRBJ2-1, with TRBD2 matching 7 bases. Germline V gene sequence: CDR1 MNHEY, CDR2 SMNVEV (reference sequence). This CDR3 is 13 amino acids long. V shed 7 bases and J 6 bases; nucleotides not matched to a gene: 6. The CDR3, as DNA: TGTGCCAGCATGGGGCTAGCGGCCAATGAGCAGTTCTTC. Translated, it gives CASMGLAANEQFF.